Below, one TCR beta chain is given with its context. CDR3 length: 13 amino acids. V was clipped by 2 bases and J by 5 bases, with 7 bases between them. CDR1 is KGHSH and CDR2 is LQKENI in the germline V gene. This record belongs to a study of T cell responses to AZD1222 COVID-19 vaccine. Libraries were prepared by immunoSEQ multiplex PCR; TCRdb keeps only in-frame clonotypes and omits some of them. The sample includes approximately 150,000 clones, more than 85% of them seen just once. The sample was peripheral blood, taken on day 0 of AZD1222 vaccination. The chain recombines TRBV18 with TRBJ2-1; D is undetermined. The TCR sequence derives from an adult in good health. The CDR3 is CASSPSQDNEQFF. DNA of the CDR3: TGTGCCAGCTCACCATCTCAGGACAATGAGCAGTTCTTC.